This T cell receptor beta chain was documented in a study of T cells in Graves' hyperthyroidism and ophthalmopathy. Study-wide background: Peripheral blood was taken when the disease was first diagnosed, before any treatment began.

V trimming: 5 bases; J trimming: 9 bases; junction bases outside the gene matches: 2. The germline CDR1 and CDR2 sequences are SNHLY and FYNNEI. The CDR3 consists of 13 residues. Each ophthalmopathy patient scored at least 3 on the Clinical Activity Score and at least 4 on NOSPECS grade, with duration under 3 months. Uncontrolled infection, other autoimmune disease, pregnancy or lactation barred patients from enrollment. Study-wide findings and caveats: Most clonotypes expanded in the thyroid (above 0.001) were also present in blood.

On this clonotype itself: The antigen is unknown.

The source material, RNA transcripts, was used to amplify TCR beta CDR3 regions. The HTBI set primed first-round TCR CDR3 RT-PCR. TCRdb analysed the multiplex PCR reads with MiXCR anew, one entry per CDR3 protein. The sample contains fewer than 650,000 distinct CDR3 sequences, over 12% of which appear only once. The chain recombines TRBV2 with TRBJ2-1; 12 bases map to TRBD2. Sequencing input: blood. The receptor was derived from a woman younger than 30 with Graves' ophthalmopathy. CDR3 protein: CASSLAGGTEQFF. Here the CDR3 DNA reads TGTGCCAGCAGTCTAGCGGGGGGGACTGAGCAGTTCTTC.